These 16 T cell receptor beta chains originate from one sample sequenced in a study of human T cells and chemical hapten exposure. TCRdb re-derived calls from the RACE reads in MiXCR, one entry per CDR3 protein. The table records around 330,000 distinct CDR3 sequences, about 5.4% of them present only once. Time point noted: pre-sensitization, week 0. Documented treatment: therapeutic diphenylcyclopropenone sensitization with weekly scalp DPC. Sequences were derived from whole blood, sampled in connection with sensitization to the hapten diphenylcyclopropenone (DPC). The source is a woman between 18 and 29 years old with alopecia areata. Some clones in this sample may be carry-over from other donors' samples.

The gene calls are TRBV6-2 or TRBV6-3 and TRBJ1-5; unclear D gene. Germline CDR1 MNHEY, CDR2 SVGEGT. The length of the CDR3 is 14 residues. Between the trimmed V and J ends, which lost 7 bases and 4 bases, there was a span of 14 bases. CDR3 DNA: TGTGCCAGCACCCACTCCCGGGCAAATCAGCCCCAGCATTTT. Its protein is CASTHSRANQPQHF.

The chain employs TRBV7-9 and TRBJ1-6, with D maybe TRBD1 (6 bases). The V and J ends lost 1 base and 13 bases respectively, with 11 bases between them. In germline, CDR1 is SEHNR, CDR2 FQNEAQ (reference sequence). The CDR3 extends over 13 amino acids. The CDR3 loop reads CASSLGNRDPLHF. DNA of the CDR3: TGTGCCAGCAGCTTAGGTAACAGGGATCCCCTCCACTTT.

This clonotype was counted between two and nine times. The gene calls are TRBV7-8 and TRBJ2-4; D possibly corresponds to TRBD1 (5 bases). Germline loops: CDR1 SGHVS, CDR2 FQNEAQ. V was pared by 4 bases and J by 7 bases, with 20 bases between. The CDR3 runs 16 residues. In nucleotides, the CDR3 is TGTGCCAGCAGCTGGGGTCGTGTGCCGCCAGGGAACATTCAGTACTTC. Translation: CASSWGRVPPGNIQYF.

The table lists this clonotype with a few counts. This chain connects TRBV5-5 to TRBJ1-5; 8 positions match TRBD1. V lost 1 base to trimming and J lost 5 bases; unmatched junction nucleotides: 2. This CDR3 region has 14 residues. The germline V gene encodes CDR1 SGHKS and CDR2 YYEKEE (reference sequence). CDR3 protein: CASSLSGGDQPQHF. The CDR3 DNA reads TGTGCCAGCAGCTTGTCAGGGGGCGATCAGCCCCAGCATTTT.

The chain recombines TRBV6-1 with TRBJ1-2; D gene ambiguous. This CDR3 spans 13 amino acids. Germline loops: CDR1 MNHNS, CDR2 SASEGT. V dropped 1 base and J dropped 8 bases, with 11 bases sitting between them. CDR3 DNA: TGTGCCAGCAGTGAAGAACGGCGGTGGGGCTACACCTTC. Its translation: CASSEERRWGYTF.

The chain carries TRBV12-3 or TRBV12-4 and TRBJ2-1; no clear D gene. CDR3 length: 14 amino acids. Trimming removed 1 base at V and 2 bases at J, with 6 bases between. As DNA, the CDR3 is TGTGCCAGCAGTTTAGTTCAGACCTACAATGAGCAGTTCTTC. This gives the protein CASSLVQTYNEQFF.

This clonotype was counted at least ten times. The V gene is TRBV4-3, the J gene TRBJ1-1; 8 nucleotides agree with TRBD1. The CDR3 extends over 17 amino acids. Germline CDR1 and CDR2: LGHNA and YSLEER. The ends lost 0 bases at V and 0 bases at J; junction bases unmatched: 6. For the CDR3, the DNA is TGCGCCAGCAGCCAAGATCCCAGGGGGCTCGTGAACACTGAAGCTTTCTTT. This sequence encodes CASSQDPRGLVNTEAFF.

The J gene is TRBJ1-1, the V gene TRBV3-1, with TRBD1 as a possible D gene (6 bases). The CDR3 contains 15 residues. Per germline, CDR1 LGHDT and CDR2 YNNKEL (reference sequence). The V end was cut by 0 bases, the J end by 8 bases, with 16 bases between. DNA for the CDR3: TGTGCCAGCAGCCAAGATGAGGACAGCATAGAGGAAGCTTTCTTT. This translates into CASSQDEDSIEEAFF.

The J gene is TRBJ1-4, the V gene TRBV7-2; no clear D. Per germline, CDR1 SGHTA and CDR2 FQGNSA. Trimming removed 4 bases at V and 0 bases at J, with 15 bases between. The CDR3 is 17 residues long. In DNA, the CDR3 is TGTGCCAGCAGCTCCGCACGTGGGGTAGCAACTAATGAAAAACTGTTTTTT. Protein product: CASSSARGVATNEKLFF.

This clonotype came up a few times. The chain joins TRBV28 to TRBJ2-1; 8 bases align to TRBD2. Germline CDR1 MDHEN, CDR2 SYDVKM. V lost 3 bases, J lost 7 bases, and 8 bases stayed unmatched. The CDR3 loop spans 15 amino acids. The CDR3 is CASSFLIAGTNEQFF. CDR3 bases: TGTGCCAGCAGTTTTTTGATAGCGGGGACGAATGAGCAGTTCTTC.

The chain employs TRBV5-1 and TRBJ2-3; weak D call: TRBD2 (7 bases). The CDR3 loop spans 13 amino acids. Trimming left V 5 bases short and J 4 bases short, with 11 bases between. The germline V gene encodes CDR1 SGHRS and CDR2 YFSETQ. CDR3 region: CASRRGRPDTQYF. The CDR3, as DNA: TGCGCCAGCAGGCGGGGGCGCCCAGATACGCAGTATTTT.

Only a few counts were recorded for this clonotype. CDR3 DNA sequence: TGTGCCAGCAGTTATTCCCGAGTTAGCGGGCTGAACACTGAAGCTTTCTTT. Its protein product is CASSYSRVSGLNTEAFF. The rearrangement uses TRBV6-5 and TRBJ1-1, with D uncertain. CDR1 is MNHEY and CDR2 is SVGAGI in the germline V gene. The CDR3 is made up of 17 amino acids. Trimming took 3 bases from V and 0 from J, leaving 17 bases between them.

V usage is TRBV12-2 and J usage is TRBJ1-5; the table calls TRBD1, which could not be checked here. TRBV12-2 is designated a pseudogene. This CDR3 spans 18 amino acids. The CDR3 region has the DNA TGTGCAAGTCGCGGAGCGGGGGCAAGCGCCTATAGCAATCAGCCCCAGCATTTT. It translates to CASRGAGASAYSNQPQHF.

There are many counts of this clonotype. The rearrangement uses TRBV7-8 and TRBJ1-5; tentatively, D is TRBD1 (6 bases). V lost 5 bases to trimming and J lost 5 bases, with 10 bases between them. CDR1 and CDR2 (germline): SGHVS, FQNEAQ. The CDR3 loop spans 13 amino acids. CDR3 sequence: CASSPGHYQPQHF. The DNA for the CDR3 is TGTGCCAGCAGCCCGGGACACTATCAGCCCCAGCATTTT.

This clonotype was counted ten times or more. The chain employs TRBV28 and TRBJ1-4; the D is unclear. In germline, CDR1 is MDHEN, CDR2 SYDVKM. The CDR3 is 13 residues long. V lost 2 bases to trimming and J lost 8 bases, with 9 bases between them. The chain's CDR3 is CASSLAGREKLFF. The CDR3 DNA follows: TGTGCCAGCAGTTTAGCCGGGAGGGAAAAACTGTTTTTT.

This sequence joins TRBV2 and TRBJ1-2, with 8 bases identical to TRBD1. Germline CDR1 SNHLY, CDR2 FYNNEI. V lost 5 bases and J lost 3; bases outside the gene matches: 5. The CDR3 is 14 residues long. The CDR3 reads CASSQDRADYGYTF. The DNA of the CDR3 is TGTGCCAGCAGTCAGGACAGGGCGGACTATGGCTACACCTTC.